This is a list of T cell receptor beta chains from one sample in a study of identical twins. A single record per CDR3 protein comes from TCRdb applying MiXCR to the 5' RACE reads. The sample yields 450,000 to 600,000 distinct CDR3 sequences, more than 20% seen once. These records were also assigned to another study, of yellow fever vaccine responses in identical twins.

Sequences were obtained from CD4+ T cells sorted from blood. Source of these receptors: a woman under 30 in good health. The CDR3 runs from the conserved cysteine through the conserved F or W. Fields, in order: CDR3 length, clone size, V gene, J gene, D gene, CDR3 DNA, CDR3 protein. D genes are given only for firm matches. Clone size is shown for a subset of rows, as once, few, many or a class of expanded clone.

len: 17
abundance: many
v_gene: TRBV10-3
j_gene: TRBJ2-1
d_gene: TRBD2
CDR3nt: TGTGCCATCAGGGCTGGGACTAGCGGGAGTAACTACAATGAGCAGTTCTTC
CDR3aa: CAIRAGTSGSNYNEQFF

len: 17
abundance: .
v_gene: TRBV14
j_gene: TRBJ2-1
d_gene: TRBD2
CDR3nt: TGTGCCAGCAGCCAAACCAAGGGACTAGCGGGAGGTCATGAGCAGTTCTTC
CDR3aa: CASSQTKGLAGGHEQFF

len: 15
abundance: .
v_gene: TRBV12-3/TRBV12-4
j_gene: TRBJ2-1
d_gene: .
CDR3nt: TGTGCCAGCAGTCCCACTAGAGACTATAACAATGAGCAGTTCTTC
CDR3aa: CASSPTRDYNNEQFF

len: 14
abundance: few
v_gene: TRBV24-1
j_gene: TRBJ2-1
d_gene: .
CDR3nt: TGTGCCACAGCCGGGACACCGTACTACAATGAGCAGTTCTTC
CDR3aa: CATAGTPYYNEQFF

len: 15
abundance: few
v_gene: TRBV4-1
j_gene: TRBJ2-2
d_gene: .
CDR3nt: TGCGCCAGCAGCCAAGCTGGGCGCAACGGCGGGGAGCTGTTTTTT
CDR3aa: CASSQAGRNGGELFF

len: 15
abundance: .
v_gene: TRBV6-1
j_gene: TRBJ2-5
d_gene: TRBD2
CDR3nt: TGTGCCAGCAGTGAATGGCGGGGGGTTCAAGAGACCCAGTACTTC
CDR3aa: CASSEWRGVQETQYF

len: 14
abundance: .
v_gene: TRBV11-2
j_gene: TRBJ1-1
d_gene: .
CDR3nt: TGTGCCAGCAACTTGGGGGTAGGGAACACTGAAGCTTTCTTT
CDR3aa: CASNLGVGNTEAFF

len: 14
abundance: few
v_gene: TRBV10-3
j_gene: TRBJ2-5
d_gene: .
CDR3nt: TGTGCCATCAGTGAGTCGGGCGTCCAAGAGACCCAGTACTTC
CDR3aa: CAISESGVQETQYF

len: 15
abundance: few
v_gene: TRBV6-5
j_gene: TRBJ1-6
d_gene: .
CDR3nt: TGTGCCAGCAGTTACCAGGGAGTGTATAATTCACCCCTCCACTTT
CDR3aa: CASSYQGVYNSPLHF

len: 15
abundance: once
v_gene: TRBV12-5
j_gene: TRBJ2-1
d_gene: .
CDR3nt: TGTGCTAACGTAAGCAGGGTTATACCCTACAATGAGCAGTTCTTC
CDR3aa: CANVSRVIPYNEQFF

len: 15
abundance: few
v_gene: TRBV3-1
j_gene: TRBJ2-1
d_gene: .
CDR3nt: TGTGCCAGCAGCCAAGTGTCTGGGGGGCTGAATGAGCAGTTCTTC
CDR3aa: CASSQVSGGLNEQFF

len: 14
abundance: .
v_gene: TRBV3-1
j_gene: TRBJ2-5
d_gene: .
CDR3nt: TGTGCCAGCAGCCAAGTGTCTGCTAAAGAGACCCAGTACTTC
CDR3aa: CASSQVSAKETQYF

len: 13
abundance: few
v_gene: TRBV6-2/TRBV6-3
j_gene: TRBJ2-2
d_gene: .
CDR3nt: TGTGCCAGCAGTTACGGCCCCACCGGGGAGCTGTTTTTT
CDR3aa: CASSYGPTGELFF

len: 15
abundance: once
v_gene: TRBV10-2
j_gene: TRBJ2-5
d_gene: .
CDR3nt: TGCGCCAGCCGTGGAGGGGGCGGGAGATCGGAGACCCAGTACTTC
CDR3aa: CASRGGGGRSETQYF

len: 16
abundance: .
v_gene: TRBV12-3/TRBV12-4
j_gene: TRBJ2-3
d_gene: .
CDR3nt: TGTGCCAGCAGTTTAGGTGGGGCAGGACTCACAGATACGCAGTATTTT
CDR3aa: CASSLGGAGLTDTQYF

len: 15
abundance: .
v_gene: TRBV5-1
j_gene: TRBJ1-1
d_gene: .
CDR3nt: TGCGCCAGCAGCTCGAAAGGTGGGGTTGGGAGTGAAGCTTTCTTT
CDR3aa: CASSSKGGVGSEAFF

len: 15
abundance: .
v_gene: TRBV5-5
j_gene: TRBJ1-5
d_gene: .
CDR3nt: TGTGCCAGCAGCTTGTCAGGGGCTCTCAATCAGCCCCAGCATTTT
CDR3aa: CASSLSGALNQPQHF

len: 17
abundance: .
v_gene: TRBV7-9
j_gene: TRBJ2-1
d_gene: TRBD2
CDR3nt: TGTGCCAGCAGCTTAACGACCGGGACTAGCGGGGGGCGGGAGCAGTTCTTC
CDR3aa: CASSLTTGTSGGREQFF

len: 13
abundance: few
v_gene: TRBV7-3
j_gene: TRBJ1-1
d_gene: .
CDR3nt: TGTGCCAGCAGCTTAACCAGCATCACTGAAGCTTTCTTT
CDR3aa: CASSLTSITEAFF

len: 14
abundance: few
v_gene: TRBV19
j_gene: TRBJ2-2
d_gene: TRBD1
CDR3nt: TGTGCCAGTCGGGACAGGGGTGACACCGGGGAGCTGTTTTTT
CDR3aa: CASRDRGDTGELFF

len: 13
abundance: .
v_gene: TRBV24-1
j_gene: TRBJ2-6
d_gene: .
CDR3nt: TGTGCCACCAGCGACTCTGGGGCCAACGTCCTGACTTTC
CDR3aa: CATSDSGANVLTF

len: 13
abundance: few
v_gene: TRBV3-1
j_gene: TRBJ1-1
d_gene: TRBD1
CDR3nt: TGTGCCAGCAGCTCAGGGGGTTTCACTGAAGCTTTCTTT
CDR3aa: CASSSGGFTEAFF

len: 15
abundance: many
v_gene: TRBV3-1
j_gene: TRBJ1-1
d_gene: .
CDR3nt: TGTGCCAGCAGCCGCCCCACAGGCCGAGGGACTGAAGCTTTCTTT
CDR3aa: CASSRPTGRGTEAFF

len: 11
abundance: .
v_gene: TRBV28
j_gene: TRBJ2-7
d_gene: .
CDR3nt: TGTGCCAGCAGTACCGGACCGATTCAGTACTTC
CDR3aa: CASSTGPIQYF

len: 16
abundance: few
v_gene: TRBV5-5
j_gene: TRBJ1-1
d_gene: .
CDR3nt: TGTGCCAGCAGCTTGGGGCCCAAGACGGGAGGGACTGAAGCTTTCTTT
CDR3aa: CASSLGPKTGGTEAFF

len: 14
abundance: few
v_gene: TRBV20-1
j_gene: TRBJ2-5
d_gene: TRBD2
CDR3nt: TGCAGTGCTAGTCAAACTAGCGGACAAGAGACCCAGTACTTC
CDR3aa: CSASQTSGQETQYF

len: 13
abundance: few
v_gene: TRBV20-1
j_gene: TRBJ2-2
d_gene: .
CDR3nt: TGCAGTGCTAGAGGCCAGGTGGCCGGGGAGCTGTTTTTT
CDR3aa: CSARGQVAGELFF

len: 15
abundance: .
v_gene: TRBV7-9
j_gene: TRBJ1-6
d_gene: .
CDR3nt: TGTGCCAGCAGCTCCGGAGTCACTTTTAATTCACCCCTCCACTTT
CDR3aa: CASSSGVTFNSPLHF

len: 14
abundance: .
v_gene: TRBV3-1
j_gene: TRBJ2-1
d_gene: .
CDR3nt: TGTGCCAGCAGCCAAGAACTACGGAAGAATGAGCAGTTCTTC
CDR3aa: CASSQELRKNEQFF

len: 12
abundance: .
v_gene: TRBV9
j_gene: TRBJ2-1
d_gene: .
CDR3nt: TGTGCCAGCAGCGTAGTTAGGGGGGGGCAGTTCTTC
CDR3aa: CASSVVRGGQFF

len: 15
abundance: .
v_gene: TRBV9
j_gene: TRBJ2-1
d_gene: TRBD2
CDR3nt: TGTGCCAGCAGCGTAGCCGGGAGGGCCATGGCTGAGCAGTTCTTC
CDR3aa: CASSVAGRAMAEQFF

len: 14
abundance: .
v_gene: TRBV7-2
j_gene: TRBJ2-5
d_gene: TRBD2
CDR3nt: TGTGCCAGCAGCCAGACTAGCGGGGGTTTGACCCAGTACTTC
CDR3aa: CASSQTSGGLTQYF

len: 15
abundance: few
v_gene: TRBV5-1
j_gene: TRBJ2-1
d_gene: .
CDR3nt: TGCGCCAGCAGCTTGCCGATGGGGGGGGCCAGTGAGCAGTTCTTC
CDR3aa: CASSLPMGGASEQFF

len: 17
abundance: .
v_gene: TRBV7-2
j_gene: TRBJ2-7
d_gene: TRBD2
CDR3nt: TGTGCCAGCAGCTTAAGAGTAGCTAGCGGGATATCATACGAGCAGTACTTC
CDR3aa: CASSLRVASGISYEQYF

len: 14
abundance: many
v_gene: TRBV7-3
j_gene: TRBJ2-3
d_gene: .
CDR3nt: TGTGCCAGCAGCTTAATTCCCGATACAGATACGCAGTATTTT
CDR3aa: CASSLIPDTDTQYF

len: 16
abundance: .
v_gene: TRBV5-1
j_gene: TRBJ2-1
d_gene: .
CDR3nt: TGCGCCAGCAGCTTGTCTCCGGGAGTTTCCTACAATGAGCAGTTCTTC
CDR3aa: CASSLSPGVSYNEQFF

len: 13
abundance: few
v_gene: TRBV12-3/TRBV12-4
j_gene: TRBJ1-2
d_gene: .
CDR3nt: TGTGCCAGCAGGCCGACAGGATGGTATGGCTACACCTTC
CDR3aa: CASRPTGWYGYTF

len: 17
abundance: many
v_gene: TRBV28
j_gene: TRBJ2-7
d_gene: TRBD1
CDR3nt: TGTGCCAGCAGTATGGGGACAGGGGGTTTGTTGACCTACGAGCAGTACTTC
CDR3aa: CASSMGTGGLLTYEQYF

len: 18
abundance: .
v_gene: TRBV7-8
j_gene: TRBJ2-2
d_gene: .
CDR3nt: TGTGCCAGCAGCCTATCATGGATCCCCGGCCCTACCACCGGGGAGCTGTTTTTT
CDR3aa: CASSLSWIPGPTTGELFF

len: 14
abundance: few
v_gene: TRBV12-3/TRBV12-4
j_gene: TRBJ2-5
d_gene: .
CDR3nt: TGTGCCAGCAGCCCCGGGGAGCCGCAAGAGACCCAGTACTTC
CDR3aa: CASSPGEPQETQYF

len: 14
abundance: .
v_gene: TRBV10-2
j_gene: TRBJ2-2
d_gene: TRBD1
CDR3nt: TGCGCCAGCGAAACAGGGGGCAGGACCGGGGAGCTGTTTTTT
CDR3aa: CASETGGRTGELFF

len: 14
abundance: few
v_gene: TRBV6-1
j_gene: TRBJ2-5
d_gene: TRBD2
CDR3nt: TGTGCCAGCAGTGACAGGACTAGCGGAGAGACCCAGTACTTC
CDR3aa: CASSDRTSGETQYF

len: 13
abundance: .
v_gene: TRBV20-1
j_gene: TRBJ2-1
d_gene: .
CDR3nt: TGCAGTGCTACACAGAACGACTACAATGAGCAGTTCTTC
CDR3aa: CSATQNDYNEQFF

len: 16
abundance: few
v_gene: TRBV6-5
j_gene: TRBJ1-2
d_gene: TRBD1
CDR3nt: TGTGCCAGCAGTTACGATATCGGGACAGGATCAAGGGGCTACACCTTC
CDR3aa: CASSYDIGTGSRGYTF

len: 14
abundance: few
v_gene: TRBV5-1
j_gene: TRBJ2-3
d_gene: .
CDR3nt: TGCGCCAGCCTGGAGGAGGGGGCGGGAGATACGCAGTATTTT
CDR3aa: CASLEEGAGDTQYF

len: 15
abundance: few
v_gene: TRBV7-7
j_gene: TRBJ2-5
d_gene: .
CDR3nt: TGTGCCAGCAGCTTAGAGGCAGGGATCGGGGAGACCCAGTACTTC
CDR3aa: CASSLEAGIGETQYF

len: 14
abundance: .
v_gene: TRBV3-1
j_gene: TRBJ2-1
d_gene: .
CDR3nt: TGTGCCAGCAGCCAAGTCCAGGGAGGCAATGAGCAGTTCTTC
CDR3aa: CASSQVQGGNEQFF

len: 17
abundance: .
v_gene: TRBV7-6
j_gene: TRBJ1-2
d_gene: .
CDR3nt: TGTGCCAGCAGCTTAGAAGGAGGGAGACCCCTAGAGTATGGCTACACCTTC
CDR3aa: CASSLEGGRPLEYGYTF

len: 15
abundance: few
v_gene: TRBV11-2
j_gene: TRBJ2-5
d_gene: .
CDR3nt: TGTGCCAGCAGCCCAGGAAGGGGCGGAAAAGAGACCCAGTACTTC
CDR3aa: CASSPGRGGKETQYF

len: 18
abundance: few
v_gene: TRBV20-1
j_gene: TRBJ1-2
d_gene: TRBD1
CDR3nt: TGCAGTGCTAGTATTAGTACCACGACGGCAGGGGGTAACTATGGCTACACCTTC
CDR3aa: CSASISTTTAGGNYGYTF